These 3 T cell receptor beta chains share one sample of origin, sequenced in a study of cytomegalovirus exposure and HLA in healthy donors. PCR used 60 Vbeta primers and 13 Jbeta primers. Data came from immunoSEQ multiplex PCR; TCRdb stores just in-frame clones and leaves some out. The sample lists tens of thousands of clones, roughly 72% occurring once. The sequencing input was PBMCs. The receptors here all came from a woman between 50 and 59 years old in good health and CMV-seropositive.

In this sample, this clone turned up a few times. The V gene is TRBV7-9, the J gene TRBJ2-6, with TRBD2 matching over 7 bases. This CDR3 comprises 14 residues. Germline V gene data show CDR1 as SEHNR and CDR2 as FQNEAQ (reference sequence). Germline trimming cut 6 bases from V and 11 bases from J; bases unmatched to any gene: 10. CDR3 coding DNA: TGTGCCAGCAGTAGGGCAGGACTAGACTACGTCCTGACTTTC. Amino acids: CASSRAGLDYVLTF.

This clone was seen only once. The CDR3 DNA reads TGTGCCAGCAGCCCCCGACAGGGGGCTGACGGGGAGCTGTTTTTT. Encoded protein: CASSPRQGADGELFF. The chain links TRBV7-9 to TRBJ2-2; TRBD1 matches 10 bases. The length of the CDR3 is 15 residues. Trimming cost V 5 bases and J 7 bases; bases outside gene matches: 7. The germline V gene encodes CDR1 SEHNR and CDR2 FQNEAQ (reference sequence). Full variable domain (outside the CDR3, taken from reference TRBV7-9 and TRBJ2-2): DTGVSQNPRHKITKRGQNVTFRCDPISEHNRLYWYRQTLGQGPEFLTYFQNEAQLEKSRLLSDRFSAERPKGSFSTLEIQRTEQGDSAMYLCASSPRQGADGELFFGEGSRLTVL.

The V call is TRBV10-3, the J call TRBJ2-2; unclear D gene. CDR1 is ENHRY, CDR2 SYGVKD, per germline. The CDR3 runs to 14 residues. V was pared by 4 bases and J by 9 bases, with 15 bases between. CDR3 amino acids: CAISATTPGRELFF. The CDR3 coding sequence is TGTGCCATCAGTGCAACTACCCCTGGCCGGGAGCTGTTTTTT.